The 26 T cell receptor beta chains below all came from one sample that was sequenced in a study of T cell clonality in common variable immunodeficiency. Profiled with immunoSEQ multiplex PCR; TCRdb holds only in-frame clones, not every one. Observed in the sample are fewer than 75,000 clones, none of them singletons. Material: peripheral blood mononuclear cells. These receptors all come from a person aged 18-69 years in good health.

The CDR3 loop is CAWSEGLAASYEQYF. The sequenced part of the CDR3 DNA is TGTGCCTGGAGCGAGGGACTAGCGGCCTCCTACGAG. The chain has TRBV30 and TRBJ2-7; the match to TRBD2 covers 11 bases. The read halts 3 residues ahead of the CDR3 end, with the missing end drawn from the germline J gene. V dropped 3 bases and J dropped 0; count of bases not matched to a gene: 4. Germline V gene lookup returns CDR1 GTSNPN and CDR2 SVGIG (reference sequence). This CDR3 comprises 15 residues.

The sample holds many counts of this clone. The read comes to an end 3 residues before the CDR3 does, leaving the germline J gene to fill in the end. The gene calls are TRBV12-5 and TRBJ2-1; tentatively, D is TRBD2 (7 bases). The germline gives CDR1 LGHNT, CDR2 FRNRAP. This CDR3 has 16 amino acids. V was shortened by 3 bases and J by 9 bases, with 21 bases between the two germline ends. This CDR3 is CASGFRLSQGGGEQFF. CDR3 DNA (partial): TGTGCTAGTGGTTTTAGACTTAGTCAAGGGGGGGGTGAG.

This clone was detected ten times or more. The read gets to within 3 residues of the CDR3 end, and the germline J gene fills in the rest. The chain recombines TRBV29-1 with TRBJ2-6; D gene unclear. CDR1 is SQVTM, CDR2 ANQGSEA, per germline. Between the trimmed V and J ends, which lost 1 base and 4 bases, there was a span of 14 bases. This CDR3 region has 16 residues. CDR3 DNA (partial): TGCAGCGTTGAAGGCGGTCAGTCGTGGGGGGCCAACGTC. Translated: CSVEGGQSWGANV. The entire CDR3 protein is CSVEGGQSWGANVLTF.

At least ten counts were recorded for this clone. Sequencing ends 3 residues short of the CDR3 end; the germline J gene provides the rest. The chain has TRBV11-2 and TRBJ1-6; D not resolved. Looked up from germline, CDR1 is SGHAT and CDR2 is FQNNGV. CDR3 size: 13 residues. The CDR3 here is CASSLDSGRALHF. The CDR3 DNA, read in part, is TGTGCCAGCAGCTTAGATTCGGGGAGAGCC.

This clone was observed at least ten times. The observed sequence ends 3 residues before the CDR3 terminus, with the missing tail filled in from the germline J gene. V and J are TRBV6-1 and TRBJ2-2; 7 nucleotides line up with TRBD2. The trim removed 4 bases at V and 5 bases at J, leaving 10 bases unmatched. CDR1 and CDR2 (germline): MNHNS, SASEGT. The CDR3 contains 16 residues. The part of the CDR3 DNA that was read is TGTGCCAGCAGTGGAACCGGGACTACTCCAACCGGGGAG. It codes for CASSGTGTTPTGE. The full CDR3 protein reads CASSGTGTTPTGELFF.

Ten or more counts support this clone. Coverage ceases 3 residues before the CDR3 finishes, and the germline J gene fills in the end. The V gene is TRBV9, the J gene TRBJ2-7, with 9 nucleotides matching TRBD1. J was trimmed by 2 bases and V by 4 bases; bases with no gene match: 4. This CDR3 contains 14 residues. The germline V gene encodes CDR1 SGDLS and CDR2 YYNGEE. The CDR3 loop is CASSLGTGPYEQYF. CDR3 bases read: TGTGCCAGCAGCTTAGGGACAGGGCCCTACGAG.

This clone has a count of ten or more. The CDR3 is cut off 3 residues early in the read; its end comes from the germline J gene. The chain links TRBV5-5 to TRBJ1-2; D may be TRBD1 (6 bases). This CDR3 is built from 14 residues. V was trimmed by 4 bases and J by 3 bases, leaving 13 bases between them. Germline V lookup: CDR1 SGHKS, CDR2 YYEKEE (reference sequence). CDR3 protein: CASSVGRGDYGYTF. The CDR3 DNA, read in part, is TGTGCCAGCAGCGTCGGCAGGGGAGACTATGGC.

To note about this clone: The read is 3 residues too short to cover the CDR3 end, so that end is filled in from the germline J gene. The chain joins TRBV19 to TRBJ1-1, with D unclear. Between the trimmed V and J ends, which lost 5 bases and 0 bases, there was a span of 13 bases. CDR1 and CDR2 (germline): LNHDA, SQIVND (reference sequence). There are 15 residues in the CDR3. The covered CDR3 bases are TGTGCCAGTAGTTGGGCAGTTCGAATGAACACTGAA. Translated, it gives CASSWAVRMNTE. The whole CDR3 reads CASSWAVRMNTEAFF.

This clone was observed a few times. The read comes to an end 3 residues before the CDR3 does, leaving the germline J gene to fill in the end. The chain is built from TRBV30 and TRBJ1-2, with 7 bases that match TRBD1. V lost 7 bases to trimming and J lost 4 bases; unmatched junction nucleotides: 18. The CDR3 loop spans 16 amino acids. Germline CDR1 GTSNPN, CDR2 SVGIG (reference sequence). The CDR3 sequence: CASDQGGAGLLYGYTF. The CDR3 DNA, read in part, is TGTGCCTCCGATCAAGGGGGCGCGGGGTTACTCTATGGC.

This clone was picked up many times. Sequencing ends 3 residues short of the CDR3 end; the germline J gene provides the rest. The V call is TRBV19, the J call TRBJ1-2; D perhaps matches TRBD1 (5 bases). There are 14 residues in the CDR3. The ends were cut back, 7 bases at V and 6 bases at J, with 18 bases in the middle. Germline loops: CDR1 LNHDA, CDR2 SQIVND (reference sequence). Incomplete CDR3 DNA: TGTGCCAGTACCACCGGGACTGGGTTAAATGGC. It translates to CASTTGTGLNG. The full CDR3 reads CASTTGTGLNGYTF.

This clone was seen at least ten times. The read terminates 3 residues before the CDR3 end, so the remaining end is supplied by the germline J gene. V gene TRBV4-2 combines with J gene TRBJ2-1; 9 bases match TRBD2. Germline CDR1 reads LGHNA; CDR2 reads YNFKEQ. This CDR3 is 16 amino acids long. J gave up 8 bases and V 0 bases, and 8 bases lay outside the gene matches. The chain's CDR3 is CASSQELGLAFHEQFF. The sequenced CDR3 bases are TGTGCCAGCAGCCAAGAATTGGGACTAGCCTTCCATGAG.

This CDR3 reads CASGTVSGRAPGELFF. The covered CDR3 bases are TGTGCCAGCGGGACTGTTAGCGGGAGGGCCCCCGGGGAG. This rearrangement joins TRBV2 to TRBJ2-2; 11 bases align to TRBD2. The read ends 3 residues shy of where the CDR3 ends; the end is completed using the germline J gene. Unmatched junction bases numbered 11, after V lost 8 bases and J lost 6 bases. Germline lookup yields CDR1 SNHLY and CDR2 FYNNEI. The CDR3 runs to 16 residues.

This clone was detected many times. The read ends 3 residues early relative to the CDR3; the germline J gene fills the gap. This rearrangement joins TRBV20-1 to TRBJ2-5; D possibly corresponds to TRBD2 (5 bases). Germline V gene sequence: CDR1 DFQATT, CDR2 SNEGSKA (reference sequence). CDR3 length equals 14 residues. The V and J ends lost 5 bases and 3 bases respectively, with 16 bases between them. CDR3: CSAGRLALEETQYF. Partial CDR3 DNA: TGCAGTGCTGGGCGGCTAGCTCTCGAAGAGACC.

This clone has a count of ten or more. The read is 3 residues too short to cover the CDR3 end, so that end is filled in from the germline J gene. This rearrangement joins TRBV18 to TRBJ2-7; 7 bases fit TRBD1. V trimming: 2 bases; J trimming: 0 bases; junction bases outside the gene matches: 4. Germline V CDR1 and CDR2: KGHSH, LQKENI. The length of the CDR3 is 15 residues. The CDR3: CASSPFSGGSYEQYF. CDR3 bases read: TGTGCCAGCTCACCATTCTCAGGGGGCTCCTACGAG.

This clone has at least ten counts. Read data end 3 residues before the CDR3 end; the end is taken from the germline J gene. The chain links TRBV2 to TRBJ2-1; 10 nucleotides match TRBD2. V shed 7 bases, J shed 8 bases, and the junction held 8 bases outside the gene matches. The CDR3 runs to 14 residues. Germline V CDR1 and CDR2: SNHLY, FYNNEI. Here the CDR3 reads CASKWGLANDEQFF. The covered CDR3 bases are TGTGCCAGCAAATGGGGACTAGCGAACGATGAG.

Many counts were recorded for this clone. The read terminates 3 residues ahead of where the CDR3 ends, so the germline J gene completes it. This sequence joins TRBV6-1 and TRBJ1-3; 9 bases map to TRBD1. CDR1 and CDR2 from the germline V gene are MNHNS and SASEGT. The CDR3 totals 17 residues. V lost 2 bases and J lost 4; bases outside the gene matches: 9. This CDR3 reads CASSEPPGTGSGNTIYF. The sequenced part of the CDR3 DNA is TGTGCCAGCAGTGAACCCCCAGGGACAGGGTCCGGAAACACC.

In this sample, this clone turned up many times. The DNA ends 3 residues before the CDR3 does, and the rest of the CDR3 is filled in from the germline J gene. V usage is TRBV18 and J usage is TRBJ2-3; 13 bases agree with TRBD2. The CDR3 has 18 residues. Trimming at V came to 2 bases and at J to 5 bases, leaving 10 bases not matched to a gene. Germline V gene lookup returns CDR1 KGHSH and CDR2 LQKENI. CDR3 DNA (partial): TGTGCCAGCTCACCATCCGGGACTAGCGGGACCCAGGAAGATACG. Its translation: CASSPSGTSGTQEDT. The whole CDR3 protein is CASSPSGTSGTQEDTQYF.

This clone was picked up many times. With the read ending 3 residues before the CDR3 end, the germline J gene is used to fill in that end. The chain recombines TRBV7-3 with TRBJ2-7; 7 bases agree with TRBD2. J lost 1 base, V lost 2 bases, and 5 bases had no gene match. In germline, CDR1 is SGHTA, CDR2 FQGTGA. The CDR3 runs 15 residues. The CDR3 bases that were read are TGTGCCAGCAGCTTACAAGCGGGACTATCCTACGAG. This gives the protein CASSLQAGLSYE. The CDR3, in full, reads CASSLQAGLSYEQYF.

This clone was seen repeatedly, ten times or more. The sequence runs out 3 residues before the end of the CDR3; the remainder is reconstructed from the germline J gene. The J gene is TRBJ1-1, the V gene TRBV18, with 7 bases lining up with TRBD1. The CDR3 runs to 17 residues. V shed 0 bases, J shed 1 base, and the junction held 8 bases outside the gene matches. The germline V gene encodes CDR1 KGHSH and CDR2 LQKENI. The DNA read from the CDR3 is TGTGCCAGCTCACCACCATCCCTAAGGACAGGGAACACTGAA. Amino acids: CASSPPSLRTGNTE. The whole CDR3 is CASSPPSLRTGNTEAFF.

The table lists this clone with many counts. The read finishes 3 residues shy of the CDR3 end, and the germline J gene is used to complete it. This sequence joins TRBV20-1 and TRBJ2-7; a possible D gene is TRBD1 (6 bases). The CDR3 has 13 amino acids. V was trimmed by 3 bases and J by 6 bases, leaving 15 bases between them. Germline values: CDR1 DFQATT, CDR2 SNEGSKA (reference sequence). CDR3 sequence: CSARDRDKIEQYF. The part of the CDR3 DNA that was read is TGCAGTGCTAGGGACCGGGACAAAATCGAG.

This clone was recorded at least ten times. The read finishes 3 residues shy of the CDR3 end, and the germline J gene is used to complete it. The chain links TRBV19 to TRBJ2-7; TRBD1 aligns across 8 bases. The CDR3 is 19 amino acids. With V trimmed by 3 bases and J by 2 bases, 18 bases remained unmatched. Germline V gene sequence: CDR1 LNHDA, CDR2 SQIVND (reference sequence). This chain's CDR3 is CASSISHFRKDRETYEQYF. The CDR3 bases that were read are TGTGCCAGTAGTATTTCCCACTTCCGCAAGGACAGGGAAACCTACGAG.

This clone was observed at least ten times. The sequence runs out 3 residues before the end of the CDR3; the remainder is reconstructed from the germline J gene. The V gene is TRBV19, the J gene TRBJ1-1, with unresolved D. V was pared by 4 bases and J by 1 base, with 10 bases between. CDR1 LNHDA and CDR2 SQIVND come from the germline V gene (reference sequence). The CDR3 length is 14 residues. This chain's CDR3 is CASSTSRGNTEAFF. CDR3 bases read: TGTGCCAGTAGTACTTCCCGGGGGAACACTGAA.

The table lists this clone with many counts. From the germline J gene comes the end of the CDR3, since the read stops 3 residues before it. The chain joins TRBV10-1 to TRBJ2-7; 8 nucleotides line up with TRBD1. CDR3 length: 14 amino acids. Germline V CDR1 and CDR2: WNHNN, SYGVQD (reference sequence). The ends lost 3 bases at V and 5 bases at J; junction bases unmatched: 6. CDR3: CASSERQGNNEQYF. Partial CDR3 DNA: TGCGCCAGCAGTGAAAGACAGGGGAATAACGAG.

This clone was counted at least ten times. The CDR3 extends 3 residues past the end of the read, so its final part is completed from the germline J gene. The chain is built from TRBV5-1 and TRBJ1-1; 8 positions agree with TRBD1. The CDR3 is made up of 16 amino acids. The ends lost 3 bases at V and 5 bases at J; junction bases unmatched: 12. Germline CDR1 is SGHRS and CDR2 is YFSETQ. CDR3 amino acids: CASSSEGQARGTEAFF. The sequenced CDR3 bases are TGCGCCAGCAGCTCCGAGGGACAGGCCCGCGGTACTGAA.

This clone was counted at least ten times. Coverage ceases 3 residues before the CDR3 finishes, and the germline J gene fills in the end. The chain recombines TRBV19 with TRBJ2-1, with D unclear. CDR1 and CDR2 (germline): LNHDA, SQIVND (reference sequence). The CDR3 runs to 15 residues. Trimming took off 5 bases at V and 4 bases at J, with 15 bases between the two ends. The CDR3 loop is CASSQYPGSYNEQFF. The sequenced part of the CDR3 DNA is TGTGCCAGTAGTCAATATCCAGGTAGTTACAATGAG.

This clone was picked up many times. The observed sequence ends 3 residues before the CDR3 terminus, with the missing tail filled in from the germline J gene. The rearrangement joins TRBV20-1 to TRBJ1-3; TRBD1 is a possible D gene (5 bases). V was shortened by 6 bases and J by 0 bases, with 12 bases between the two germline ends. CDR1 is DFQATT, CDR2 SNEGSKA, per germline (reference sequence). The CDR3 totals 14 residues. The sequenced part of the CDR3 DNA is TGCAGTGCGAACATGGGGGGCTCTGGAAACACC. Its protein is CSANMGGSGNT. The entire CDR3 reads CSANMGGSGNTIYF.